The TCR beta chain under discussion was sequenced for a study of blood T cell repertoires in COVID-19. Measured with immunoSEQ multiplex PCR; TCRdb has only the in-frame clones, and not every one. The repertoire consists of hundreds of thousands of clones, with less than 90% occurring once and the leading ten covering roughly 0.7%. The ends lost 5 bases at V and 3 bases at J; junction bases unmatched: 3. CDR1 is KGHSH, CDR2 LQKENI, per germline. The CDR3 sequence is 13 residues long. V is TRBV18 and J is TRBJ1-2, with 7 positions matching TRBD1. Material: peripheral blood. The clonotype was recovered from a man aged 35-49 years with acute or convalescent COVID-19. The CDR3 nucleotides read TGTGCCAGCTCATCCGGGACAGACTATGGCTACACCTTC. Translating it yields CASSSGTDYGYTF.